This is a list of T cell receptor beta chains from one sample in a study of cytomegalovirus exposure and HLA in healthy donors. The protocol was immunoSEQ multiplex PCR, while the TCRdb copy is restricted to in-frame clones and leaves out a portion. The profile shows tens of thousands of clones, about 88% of them singletons. Sequenced sample: PBMCs. The receptors shown here come from a young man in good health and CMV-seronegative. CDR3s include the opening cysteine and the closing phenylalanine or tryptophan. D genes are given only for firm matches. Only some rows state a clone size, as once, few, many or a class for expanded clones.

d_call j_call clone_size v_call cdr3_nt cdr3_aa
TRBD2 TRBJ2-7 - TRBV15 TGTGCCACCAGCAGAGAGGGGATTGGTGGTAGCGGGAGGGCCACAGGTCCTCCCTACGAGCAGTACTTC CATSREGIGGSGRATGPPYEQYF
- TRBJ2-7 - TRBV27 TGTGCCAGCAGTGCCGGGCTAGCGCTTACCTACGAGCAGTACTTC CASSAGLALTYEQYF
TRBD1 TRBJ1-1 - TRBV30 TGTGCCTGGAGTCCCATAAGGACAGGGAATATCACTGAAGCTTTCTTT CAWSPIRTGNITEAFF
TRBD2 TRBJ2-5 - TRBV7-8 TGTGCCAGCAGCATGATAGGGACTACGAGGGAGACCCAGTACTTC CASSMIGTTRETQYF
- TRBJ1-6 few TRBV7-9 TGTGCCAGCAGCTCCCGGGCAGGGGTGGATTCACCCCTCCACTTT CASSSRAGVDSPLHF
- TRBJ2-7 - TRBV6-5 TGTGCCAGCGGGGAGGGGGACCTCTACGAGCAGTACTTC CASGEGDLYEQYF
TRBD1 TRBJ1-1 - TRBV12-5 TGTGCTAGTGGCCTCGGACAGGGGCGAGGGAACACTGAAGCTTTCTTT CASGLGQGRGNTEAFF
TRBD2 TRBJ2-7 - TRBV13 TGTGCCAGCAGCACCGGGACTAGCGGGACGGTCTCGTGGGAGCAGTACTTC CASSTGTSGTVSWEQYF
- TRBJ1-2 few TRBV19 TGTGCCAGTAGTATTGCAGAAGGAGGCTATGGCTACACCTTC CASSIAEGGYGYTF
- TRBJ1-2 - TRBV6-5 TGTGCCAGCAGTTACTCGACAGGAACAAATGGCTACACCTTC CASSYSTGTNGYTF
- TRBJ1-5 - TRBV15 TGTGCCACCAGCAGTCTGGGGGGTGGTCAGCCCCAGCATTTT CATSSLGGGQPQHF
- TRBJ2-1 - TRBV6-1 TGTGCCAGCAGTGAAGTCGGGAGTAGCGGAGCATCCTACAATGAGCAGTTCTTC CASSEVGSSGASYNEQFF
TRBD1 TRBJ2-1 few TRBV25-1 TGTGCCAGCAGTGGGGCGGGCCTAGACAGGGGACCCAATGAGCAGTTCTTC CASSGAGLDRGPNEQFF
- TRBJ1-2 - TRBV11-2 TGTGCCAGCAGCCCCCTCCGGCCCCCTACGGGTGGCTACACCTTC CASSPLRPPTGGYTF
- TRBJ2-7 - TRBV5-1 TGCGCCAGCAGCCCCCCCTCGAGCTCCTACGAGCAGTACTTC CASSPPSSSYEQYF
- TRBJ1-1 few TRBV29-1 TGCAGCGTCCCGGATCCGGGTTTCCCCGCTGAAGCTTTCTTT CSVPDPGFPAEAFF
- TRBJ2-4 once TRBV6-5 TGTGCCAGCAGCCAGCATAGGGGTGGGGTTGTCTACTTC CASSQHRGGVVYF
TRBD1 TRBJ1-2 - TRBV18 TGTGCCAGCTCACCTGCGGACAGGGCCGCCTATGGCTACACCTTC CASSPADRAAYGYTF
- TRBJ2-5 - TRBV6-5 TGTGCCAGCAGTTACTCAGACTTCAGGGTTCATGAGACCCAGTACTTC CASSYSDFRVHETQYF
TRBD2 TRBJ2-1 - TRBV7-3 TGTGCCAGCAGCTTAAGGGCGGGAGGGCCTACCGACCAGTTCTTC CASSLRAGGPTDQFF
- TRBJ1-1 - TRBV30 TGTGCCTGGAGTTCGACCTCGACCCGCGGCACTGAAGCTTTCTTT CAWSSTSTRGTEAFF
TRBD1 TRBJ1-5 - TRBV27 TGTGCCAGCAGCGCCGGGACAGGGGATTGGCCCCAGCATTTT CASSAGTGDWPQHF
TRBD2 TRBJ2-1 - TRBV27 TGTGCCAGCTCCCGGGGCGGGAGGGGACAGTTCTTC CASSRGGRGQFF
TRBD2 TRBJ2-1 - TRBV9 TGTGCCAGCAGCGTAGACGGACTAGCGGGAGGGCCCTACAATGAGCAGTTCTTC CASSVDGLAGGPYNEQFF
TRBD2 TRBJ2-5 - TRBV4-1 TGCGCCAGCAGCCAAGCCCGGGGACTAGCGGGAGAATTGGAGACCCAGTACTTC CASSQARGLAGELETQYF
TRBD2 TRBJ2-7 - TRBV6-1 TGTGCCAGCAGTGAAATGGGACTAGGGAGGAGCGAGCAGTACTTC CASSEMGLGRSEQYF
- TRBJ1-4 - TRBV28 TGTGCCAGCAGTTTGGGGCCTGGCGGGGAAGAAAAACTGTTTTTT CASSLGPGGEEKLFF
TRBD1 TRBJ2-7 - TRBV6-1 TGTGCCAGCAGTGATTCCGGGACAGGGCACTACGAGCAGTACTTC CASSDSGTGHYEQYF
TRBD2 TRBJ2-5 once TRBV2 TGTGCCAGCAGGAAGGGACTAGCGGGAAAAGAGACCCAGTACTTC CASRKGLAGKETQYF